This T cell receptor beta chain derives from a study of shared clonotypes between healthy human individuals. As regards this clone: The antigen is undetermined.

Using immunoSEQ multiplex PCR, the repertoire was profiled, and TCRdb retains in-frame clones only, with some absent. The repertoire holds about 730,000 clones, with 55% to 75% as singletons. The study, taken as a whole, reports: In contrast to clonotypes shared by all four donors, non-shared clonotypes had lower generation probabilities. Shared clonotypes: about 5% naive CD4, around 3.5% naive CD8, less than 2.5% memory CD4, 0.4% memory CD8.

The ends were cut back, 3 bases at V and 5 bases at J, with 10 bases in the middle. CDR3 length: 12 residues. CDR1 and CDR2 (germline): SQVTM, ANQGSEA. The gene calls are TRBV29-1 and TRBJ2-5, with D tentatively TRBD2 (6 bases). The TCR originated in a woman aged 30 to 39 in good health. The sample was memory CD4+ T cells sorted from blood. Noted subset: CD45RA-negative fraction. Written as DNA, the CDR3 is TGCAGCGTTGATCCGGAGGGGGAGACCCAGTACTTC. Protein sequence: CSVDPEGETQYF.